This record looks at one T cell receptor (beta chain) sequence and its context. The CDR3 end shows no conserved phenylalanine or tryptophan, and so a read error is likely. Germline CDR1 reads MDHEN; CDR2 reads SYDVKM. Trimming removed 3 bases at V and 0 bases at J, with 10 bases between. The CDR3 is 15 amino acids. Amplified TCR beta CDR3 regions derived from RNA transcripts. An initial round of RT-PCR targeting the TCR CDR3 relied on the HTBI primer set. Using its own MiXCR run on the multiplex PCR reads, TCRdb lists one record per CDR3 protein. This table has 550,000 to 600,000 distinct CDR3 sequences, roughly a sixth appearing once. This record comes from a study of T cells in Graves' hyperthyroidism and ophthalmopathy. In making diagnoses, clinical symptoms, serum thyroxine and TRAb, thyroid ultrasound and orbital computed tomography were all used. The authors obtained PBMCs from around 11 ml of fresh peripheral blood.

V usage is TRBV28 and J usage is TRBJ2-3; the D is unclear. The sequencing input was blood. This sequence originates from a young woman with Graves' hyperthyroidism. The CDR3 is CASSFSGLSTDTQYL. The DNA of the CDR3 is TGTGCCAGCAGTTTTTCCGGCCTCAGCACAGATACGCAGTATCTT.